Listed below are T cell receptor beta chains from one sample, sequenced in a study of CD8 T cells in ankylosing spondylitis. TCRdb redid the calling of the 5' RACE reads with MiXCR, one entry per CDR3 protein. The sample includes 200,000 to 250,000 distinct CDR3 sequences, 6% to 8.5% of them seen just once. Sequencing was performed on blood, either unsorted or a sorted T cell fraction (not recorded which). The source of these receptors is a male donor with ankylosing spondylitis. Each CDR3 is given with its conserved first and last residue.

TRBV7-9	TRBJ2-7	CASSSETRTYEQYF
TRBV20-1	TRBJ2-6	CSAMGQGPFSGANVLTF
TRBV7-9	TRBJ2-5	CASSSDRSPGETQYF
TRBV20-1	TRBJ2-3	CSARPPLADTQYF
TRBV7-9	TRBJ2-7	CASSLAGHEQYF
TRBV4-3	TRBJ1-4	CASSRWTSTNEKLFF
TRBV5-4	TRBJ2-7	CASSPTAGLAGVSEQYF
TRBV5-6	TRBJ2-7	CASRGDRGVSYEQYF
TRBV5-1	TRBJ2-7	CASSRIDRGREQYF
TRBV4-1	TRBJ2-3	CASSQDSPLLAGGFVADTQYF
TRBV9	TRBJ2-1	CASSETSGLSYNEQFF
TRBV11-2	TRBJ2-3	CASSLEGLGIPSTDTQYF
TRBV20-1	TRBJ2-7	CSARGKNRGEQYF
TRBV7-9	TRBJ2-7	CASSSSGTEQYF
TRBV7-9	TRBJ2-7	CASSSGDRPYEQYF
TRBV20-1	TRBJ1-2	CSARDELSYGYTF
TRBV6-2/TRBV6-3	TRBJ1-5	CASSSYGAQPQHF
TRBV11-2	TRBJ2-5	CASSSGMGETQYF
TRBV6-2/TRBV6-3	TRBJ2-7	CASSWGQGTYEQYF
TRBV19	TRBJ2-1	CASALATPYNEQFF
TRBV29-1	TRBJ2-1	CSVGIRSNEQFF
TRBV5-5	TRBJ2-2	CASSLGRGEVGPTGELFF
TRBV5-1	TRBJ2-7	CASSLAGNLYEQYF
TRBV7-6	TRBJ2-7	CASSSIGLAGDEQYF
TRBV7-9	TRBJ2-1	CASSFGLHRDNEQFF
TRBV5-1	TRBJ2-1	CASSSRRGGGDEQFF
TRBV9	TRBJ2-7	CASSEGGASYEQYF
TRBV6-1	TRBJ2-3	CASSEALWTSGHTDTQYF
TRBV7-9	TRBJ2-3	CASSPRLRRDTDTQYF
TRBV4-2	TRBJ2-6	CASSQGDSSGANVLTF
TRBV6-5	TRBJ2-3	CASSYWASGSTDTQYF
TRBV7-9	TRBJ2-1	CASRIGGPDNEQFF
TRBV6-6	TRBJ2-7	CASSYEHEQYF
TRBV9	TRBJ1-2	CASTPGGDGYTF
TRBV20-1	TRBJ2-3	CSAQLFFTAGATDTQYF
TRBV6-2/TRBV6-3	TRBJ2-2	CASKALDTGELFF
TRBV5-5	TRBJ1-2	CASSLVGAETLDYGYTF
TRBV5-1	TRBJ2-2	CASSLAIRRGLTGELFF
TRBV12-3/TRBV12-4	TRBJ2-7	CASSFGGDSYEQYF
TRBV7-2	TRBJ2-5	CASSLSLTQYF
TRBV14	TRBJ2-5	CASSQPRLAGGEETQYF
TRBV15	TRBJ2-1	CATSPRQISYNEQFF
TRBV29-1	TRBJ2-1	CSVGFGGFGNEQFF
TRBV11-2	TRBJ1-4	CASSLDLQLNEKLFF
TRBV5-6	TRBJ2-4	CAISPGLRYYQYF